This T cell receptor (beta chain) was identified during a study of blood T cell repertoires in COVID-19. The CDR3 loop spans 14 amino acids. V lost 0 bases, J lost 4 bases, and 4 bases lay in between. The V gene's germline CDR1 is MGHRA and CDR2 YSYEKL. Per the authors' pipeline: Amplification from reference gene primers served as the basis for estimated nucleated cell counts. Method: immunoSEQ multiplex PCR; TCRdb's copy keeps in-frame clones and lacks some. D and trimming come from the DNA, and the V and J calls and clone size come from that table. Seen here are more than 85,000 clones, less than 85% observed once, and the top ten hold around 4.7%.

This clonotype was sampled from a human donor in a cohort sampled during active or convalescent COVID-19. Sequenced: peripheral blood. V is TRBV4-1 and J is TRBJ1-6; no clear D gene. The CDR3 sequence: CASSQDRYNSPLHF. The CDR3 DNA reads TGCGCCAGCAGCCAAGACAGGTATAATTCACCCCTCCACTTT.